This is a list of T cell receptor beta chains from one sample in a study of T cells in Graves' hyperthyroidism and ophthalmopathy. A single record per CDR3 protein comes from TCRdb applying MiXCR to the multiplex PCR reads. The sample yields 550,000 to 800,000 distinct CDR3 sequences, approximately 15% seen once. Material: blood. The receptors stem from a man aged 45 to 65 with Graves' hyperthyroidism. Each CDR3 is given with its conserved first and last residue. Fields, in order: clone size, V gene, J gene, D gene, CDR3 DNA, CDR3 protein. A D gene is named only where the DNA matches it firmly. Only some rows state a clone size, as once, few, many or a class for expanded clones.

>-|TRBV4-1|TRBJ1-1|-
TGCGCCAGCAGCCGAGGGACATACGATATTATGAACACTGAAGCTTTATTT
CASSRGTYDIMNTEALF
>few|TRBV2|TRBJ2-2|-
TGTGCCAGCGGGAGAGGGGCCGGGGAGCTGTTTTTT
CASGRGAGELFF
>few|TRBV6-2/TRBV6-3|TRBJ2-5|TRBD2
TGTGCCAGCAGACTAGCGGTTCAAGAGACCCAGTACTTC
CASRLAVQETQYF
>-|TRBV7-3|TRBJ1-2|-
TGTGCCAGCCCAACCGGCCCGGGGAAAGATCCCTATGGCTACACCTTC
CASPTGPGKDPYGYTF
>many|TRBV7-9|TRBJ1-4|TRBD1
TGTGCCAGCAGCCCCGGACAGGGGGAATATGAAAAACTGTTTTTT
CASSPGQGEYEKLFF
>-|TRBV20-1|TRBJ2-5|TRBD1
TGCAGTGCTAGCCTGGACAGGGAAGTCGAGACCCAGTACTTC
CSASLDREVETQYF
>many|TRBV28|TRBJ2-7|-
TGTGCCAGCTGGACTAACTCCCCCTACGAGCAGTACTTC
CASWTNSPYEQYF
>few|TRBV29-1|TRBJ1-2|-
TGCAGCGTTTACATCGGGGGCTACACCTTC
CSVYIGGYTF
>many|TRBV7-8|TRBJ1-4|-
TGTGCCAGCAGCTTAGAACGTGTGCGAACTAATGAAAAACTGTTTTTT
CASSLERVRTNEKLFF
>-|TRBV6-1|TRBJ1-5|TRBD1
TGTGCCAGCAGTACAGGGGGTTATAGCAATCAGCCCCAGCATTTT
CASSTGGYSNQPQHF
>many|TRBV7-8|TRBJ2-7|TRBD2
TGTGCCAGCAGCCACCCGACGGGACATCCGGGACTAGCGGGAGTCCGGCGAACCTACGAGCAGTACTTC
CASSHPTGHPGLAGVRRTYEQYF
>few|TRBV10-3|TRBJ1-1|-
TGTGCCATCAGTGCCGGACTTGGGGCCATGAACACTGAAGCTTTCTTT
CAISAGLGAMNTEAFF
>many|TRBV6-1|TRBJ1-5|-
TGTGCCAGTAACAGAGTTAGCAATCAGCCCCAGCATTTT
CASNRVSNQPQHF
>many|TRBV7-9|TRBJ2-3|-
TGTGCCAGCAGCTTAACAGGGAACCCAGATACGCAGTATTTT
CASSLTGNPDTQYF
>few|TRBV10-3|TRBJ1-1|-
TGTGCCATCAGTGCTACCGGGACCCCGGTGGTGGCTTTCTTT
CAISATGTPVVAFF
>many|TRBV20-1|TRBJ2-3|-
TGCAGTGCTGGGGTCAGTACAGATACGCAGTATTTT
CSAGVSTDTQYF
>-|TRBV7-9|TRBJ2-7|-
TGTGCCAGCAGGTGGGACTCCTACGAGCAGTACTTC
CASRWDSYEQYF
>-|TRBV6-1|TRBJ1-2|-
TGTGCCAGCAAGTCCAGGGCAGATGGCTACACCTTC
CASKSRADGYTF
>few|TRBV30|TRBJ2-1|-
TGTGCCTGGAACCGGGACCAATACAATGAGCAGTTCTTC
CAWNRDQYNEQFF
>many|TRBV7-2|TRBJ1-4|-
TGTGCCAGCAGCTTAGCGGGGTCTGAAAAACTGTTTTTT
CASSLAGSEKLFF
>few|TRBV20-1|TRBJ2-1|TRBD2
TGCAGTGCTAGAGGGCGGGAGGGAAATGAGCAGTTCTTC
CSARGREGNEQFF
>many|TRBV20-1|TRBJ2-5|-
TGCAGTGCCCCCGGTCAGGAGACCCAGTACTTC
CSAPGQETQYF
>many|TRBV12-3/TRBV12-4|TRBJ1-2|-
TGTGCCAGCACCCGACAGTGGCTGGGCTACACCTTC
CASTRQWLGYTF
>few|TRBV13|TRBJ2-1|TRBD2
TGTGCCAGCAGCTTCCGACTAGCGGGGGGGGATGAGCAGTTCTTC
CASSFRLAGGDEQFF
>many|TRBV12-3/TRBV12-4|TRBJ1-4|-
TGTGCCAGCAGCCTTAAAACCTCCCTCCCCGAAAAACTGTTTTTT
CASSLKTSLPEKLFF
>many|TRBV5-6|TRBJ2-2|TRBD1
TGTGCCAGCAGCTTGGACAGGGGGCCAACCGGGGAGCTGTTTTTT
CASSLDRGPTGELFF
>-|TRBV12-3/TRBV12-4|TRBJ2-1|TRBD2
TGTGCCAGCAGTTTCCCCGAGAGGGGCGGGAGAGTTAATGAGCAGTTCTTC
CASSFPERGGRVNEQFF
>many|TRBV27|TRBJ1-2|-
TGTGCCAGCAGTTTATCGATTCACTATGGCTACACCTTC
CASSLSIHYGYTF
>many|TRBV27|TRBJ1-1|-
TGTGCCAGCAGTTTATGGGACGGGAACACTGAAGCTTTCTTT
CASSLWDGNTEAFF
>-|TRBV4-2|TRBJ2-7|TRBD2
TGTGCCAGCAGCGAAAGGACTAGCGGCTTCGAGCAGTACTTC
CASSERTSGFEQYF
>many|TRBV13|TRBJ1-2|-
TGTGCCAGCAGCAGCGGGCGCTCCCTCGATGGCTACACCTTC
CASSSGRSLDGYTF
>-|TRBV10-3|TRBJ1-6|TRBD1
TGTGCCATCAGTGGGACAGGGGGCCGGGCACCCCTCCACTTT
CAISGTGGRAPLHF
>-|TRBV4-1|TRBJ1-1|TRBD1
TGCGCCAGCAGCCCGGGACAGGGGGTGAACACTAAAGCTTTCTTT
CASSPGQGVNTKAFF
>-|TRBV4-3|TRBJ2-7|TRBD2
TGCGCCAGCAGCGAACAAAGCGGGAGTGGATACGAGCAGTACTTC
CASSEQSGSGYEQYF
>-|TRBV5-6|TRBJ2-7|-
TGTGCCAGCAGCTTCTCCACGTGGGACTCCTACGAGCAGTACTTC
CASSFSTWDSYEQYF
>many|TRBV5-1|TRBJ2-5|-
TGCGCCAGCAGCTTGGAGCTAGGAGGGGAGACCCAGTACTTC
CASSLELGGETQYF
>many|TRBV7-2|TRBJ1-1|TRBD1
TGTGCCAGCAGCTCCAGGGACAGGGGGCGCAGGAACACTGAAGCTTTCTTT
CASSSRDRGRRNTEAFF
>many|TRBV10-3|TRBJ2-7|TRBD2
TGTGCCATCAGTGAGTCGTCAATTCTGACTAGCGGGAGGGCCCACGAGCAGTACTTC
CAISESSILTSGRAHEQYF
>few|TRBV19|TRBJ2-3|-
TGTGCCAGTAGAGTAGCGTCAAGCACAGATACGCAGTATTTT
CASRVASSTDTQYF
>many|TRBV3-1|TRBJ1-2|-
TGTGCCAGCACCCCAGACGGAACTAACTATGGCTACACCTTC
CASTPDGTNYGYTF
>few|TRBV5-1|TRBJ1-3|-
TGCGCCAGCAGCTTGCCCGGCGGCCTCTCTGGAAACACCATATATTTT
CASSLPGGLSGNTIYF
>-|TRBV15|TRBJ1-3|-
TGTGCCACCAGCAGGGACCGGACGGGAAACACCATATATTTT
CATSRDRTGNTIYF
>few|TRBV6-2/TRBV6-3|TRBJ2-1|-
TGTGCCAGCACCCCAGGGGTGCGGACCTACAATGAGCAGTTCTTC
CASTPGVRTYNEQFF
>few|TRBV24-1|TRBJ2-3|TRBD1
TGTGCCACCAGTGATTACAGGGGAGGCACAGATACGCAGTATTTT
CATSDYRGGTDTQYF
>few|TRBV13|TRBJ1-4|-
TGTGCCAGCAGCTTATCTGGAGGGCCCGGAAAACTGTTTTTT
CASSLSGGPGKLFF
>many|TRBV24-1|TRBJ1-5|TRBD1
TGTGCCACCAGTGATAAACAGGGGGCAGGCAATCAGCCCCAGCATTTT
CATSDKQGAGNQPQHF
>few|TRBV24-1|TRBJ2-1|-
TGTGCCACCAGTGATCCCCTCTTGGGGGAGCAGTTCTTC
CATSDPLLGEQFF
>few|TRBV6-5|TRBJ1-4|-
TGTGCCAGCAGTTACTCTTTTCAGGCGGCTAATGAAAAACTGTTTTTT
CASSYSFQAANEKLFF
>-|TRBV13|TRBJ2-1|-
TGTGCCAGCAGCTTATGGGGGGCATACAATGAGCAGTTCTTC
CASSLWGAYNEQFF
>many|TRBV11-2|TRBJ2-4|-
TGTGCCAGCAGCCGACTGGGGGGAGCCAAAAACATTCAGTACTTC
CASSRLGGAKNIQYF
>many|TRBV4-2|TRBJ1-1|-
TGTGCCAGCAGCCAAGTTGAAAGGATGAACACTGAAGCTTTCTTT
CASSQVERMNTEAFF
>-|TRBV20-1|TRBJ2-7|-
TGCAGTACTAGACCAGTCGACAGGTCCTTAGGGGAGCAGTACTTC
CSTRPVDRSLGEQYF
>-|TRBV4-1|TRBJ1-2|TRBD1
TGCGCCAGCAGCCACTCAGGACAGGGCCGTGGCTATGGCTACACCTTC
CASSHSGQGRGYGYTF
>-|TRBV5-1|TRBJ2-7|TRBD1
TGCGCCAGCAGCTTGGAGACAGGGGCCCTTTACGAGCAGTACTTC
CASSLETGALYEQYF
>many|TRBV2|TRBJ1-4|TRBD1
TGTGCCAGCAACCTCCGGGACAGGGAAGAAAAACTGTTTTTT
CASNLRDREEKLFF
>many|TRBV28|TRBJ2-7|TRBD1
TGTGCCAGCAGTTTCCCGACAGGGGGCAAAGGCGAGCAGTACTTC
CASSFPTGGKGEQYF
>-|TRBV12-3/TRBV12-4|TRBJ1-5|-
TGTGCCAGCTACGCAGGACCGACGATGAATCAGCCCCAGCATTTT
CASYAGPTMNQPQHF
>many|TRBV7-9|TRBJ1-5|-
TGTGCCAGCAGCTTAGTCGATCAGCCCCAGCATTTT
CASSLVDQPQHF
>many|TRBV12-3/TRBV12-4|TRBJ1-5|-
TGTGCCAGCAGTTCAGGACGCAATCAGCCCCAGCATTTT
CASSSGRNQPQHF
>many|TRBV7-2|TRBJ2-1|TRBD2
TGTGCCAGCAGCTACGTGTCTAGCGGGAATGTTGAGCAGTTCTTC
CASSYVSSGNVEQFF